This T cell receptor beta chain was sequenced in a study of cytomegalovirus exposure and HLA in healthy donors. Findings of the study overall: The study had only CMV serostatus as immune exposure information. Investigators reported some 150 TCR beta chains as tied to cytomegalovirus. Most TCRs appeared rarely, but some public TCRs recurred in many donors.

PCR used 60 Vbeta primers and 13 Jbeta primers. Here immunoSEQ multiplex PCR was the method, and the copy in TCRdb shows in-frame clones only, minus some. The sample includes 150,000 to 200,000 clones, roughly 75% of them seen just once. The CDR3 contains 16 residues. The germline V gene encodes CDR1 SGHRS and CDR2 YFSETQ. With 4 bases removed from V and 2 bases from J, the gap between germline ends came to 18 bases. On this clone itself: Its antigen is currently unknown.

The source material was PBMCs. The clonotype comes from a woman aged 30 to 39 in good health and CMV-seronegative. The genes are TRBV5-1 and TRBJ2-5; D uncertain. The chain's CDR3 is CASSLGVTINQETQYF. CDR3 coding DNA: TGCGCCAGCAGCCTGGGCGTGACAATAAATCAAGAGACCCAGTACTTC.